This entry concerns a single T cell receptor (beta chain). TCRB CDR3 was amplified from 2 ug genomic DNA or less. The PCR used 60 V beta and 13 J beta primers. Sequencing was performed with immunoSEQ multiplex PCR; in TCRdb, only in-frame clones are kept and a portion is missing. The sample records roughly 23,000 clones, 70% to 80% being singletons. These data originate in a study of glioma-infiltrating T cells after dendritic cell vaccination. The source material was blood, sampled before dendritic cell vaccination. The TCR comes from a human donor with glioblastoma.

The CDR3 region is CSLGTSGDYEQFF. CDR3 DNA: TGCAGCCTCGGAACTAGCGGGGACTATGAGCAGTTCTTC. J is TRBJ2-1 and V is TRBV29-1; 10 bases line up with TRBD2. The germline V gene encodes CDR1 SQVTM and CDR2 ANQGSEA. Trimming removed 8 bases from V and 8 bases from J; junction bases left unmatched: 9. The CDR3 spans 13 residues.